This T cell receptor (beta chain) comes out of a study of radiotherapy plus CTLA-4 blockade in lung cancer. Using immunoSEQ multiplex PCR, the repertoire was profiled, and TCRdb retains in-frame clones only, with some absent. Of about 120,000 clones listed, 78% are singletons. Germline assignment: CDR1 SGHTA and CDR2 FQGTGA. The CDR3 is made up of 13 amino acids. V lost 2 bases and J 4 bases, leaving 5 bases between the germline ends. This TCR was recovered from a human donor with non-small cell lung cancer who had a partial response to radiotherapy plus ipilimumab. Here the sequenced sample was peripheral blood, taken from a patient treated with radiotherapy plus ipilimumab. The rearrangement links TRBV7-3 to TRBJ1-4, with D unresolved. The CDR3 reads CASSLGSNEKLFF. The CDR3 region has the DNA TGTGCCAGCAGCTTAGGGAGTAATGAAAAACTGTTTTTT.